Here is one T cell receptor (beta chain) with its context. Its cognate antigen is unknown. These data belong to a study of pediatric ulcerative colitis. Study results and caveats: Blood-rectal clonal overlap within each person was significantly higher in ulcerative colitis patients than controls.

TCRdb's table, derived via immunoSEQ multiplex PCR, lists solely in-frame clones and lacks some. The sample comprises 65,000 or so clones, 86% of which are singletons, and approximately 3.4% rests with the top ten. CDR1 and CDR2 from the germline V gene are DFQATT and SNEGSKA (reference sequence). V shed 4 bases and J shed 6 bases, with 9 bases lying between them. The CDR3 runs 11 residues. The chain couples TRBV20-1 to TRBJ1-2; tentative D call: TRBD1 (6 bases). The TCR comes from a boy younger than 18 with severe ulcerative colitis. Material for sequencing was blood. This chain's CDR3 is CSATRTDGYTF. CDR3 coding DNA: TGCAGTGCTACCAGGACAGATGGCTACACCTTC.